The present entry profiles one T cell receptor beta chain with its context. The antigen is unknown. The sample comes from a study of siplizumab effects on memory and regulatory T cells. Study results and caveats: The study found that mappable alloreactive CD4+ clones averaged roughly 75% Treg-derived with siplizumab and 25% to 30% in controls. Significantly reduced by siplizumab was the cumulative frequency of alloreactive sequences, namely those traceable to unstimulated CD4+ memory cells.

The data were produced by immunoSEQ multiplex PCR, yet TCRdb's version contains in-frame clones alone and is incomplete. The sample shows tens of thousands of clones, nearly 95% of them seen only once. The specimen was non-Treg CD4+ T cells sorted from blood. This sequence originates from a human donor in good health.

Here the CDR3 reads CASSLGQGDSPLHF. The CDR3 DNA is TGTGCCAGCAGCTTGGGGCAGGGGGATTCACCCCTCCACTTT. The genes are TRBV5-4 and TRBJ1-6, with TRBD1 matching 7 bases. The CDR3 is 14 residues long. V trimming: 0 bases; J trimming: 8 bases; junction bases outside the gene matches: 2. Germline-derived CDR1 and CDR2 are SGHNT and YYREEE (reference sequence).